Listed here are 14 T cell receptor beta chains from one sample, sequenced in a study of blood T cell repertoires in COVID-19. Some clones are missing from TCRdb's copy, which holds only in-frame ones; the method was immunoSEQ multiplex PCR. Seen here are 200,000 to 300,000 clones, more than 85% observed once, and the top ten hold 5.2%. The sequenced sample was peripheral blood. The origin of the receptors is a woman aged 60-75 years with COVID-19, enrolled during active disease.

This chain uses TRBV7-9 with TRBJ1-1; 7 bases line up with TRBD1. V shed 5 bases, J shed 3 bases, and the junction held 9 bases outside the gene matches. CDR3 size: 15 residues. Germline CDR1 and CDR2: SEHNR and FQNEAQ (reference sequence). The CDR3 nucleotides read TGTGCCAGCAGCCAGGGACAGTCCGTGTACACTGAAGCTTTCTTT. It translates to CASSQGQSVYTEAFF.

The genes are TRBV19 and TRBJ1-1; D ambiguous. V shed 1 base and J shed 3 bases, with 6 bases lying between them. Germline V gene data show CDR1 as LNHDA and CDR2 as SQIVND (reference sequence). CDR3 length: 13 residues. The CDR3 sequence: CASSIAPYTEAFF. CDR3 bases: TGTGCCAGTAGTATAGCCCCCTACACTGAAGCTTTCTTT.

The chain couples TRBV11-2 to TRBJ2-3; possible D gene TRBD2, 6 bases. The CDR3 has 16 residues. Trimming took 5 bases from V and 4 from J, leaving 19 bases between them. Germline CDR1 SGHAT, CDR2 FQNNGV. In DNA, the CDR3 is TGTGCCAGCAGCAAGACCTCGCGTCGGAGGGCAGATACGCAGTATTTT. The encoded protein is CASSKTSRRRADTQYF.

J is TRBJ1-2 and V is TRBV6-5; a weak D match, TRBD1 (6 bases). Between the trimmed V and J ends, which lost 6 bases and 7 bases, there was a span of 15 bases. In germline, CDR1 is MNHEY, CDR2 SVGAGI. This CDR3 has 13 amino acids. CDR3 nucleotide sequence: TGTGCCAGCAGGAAACCGGGACAATCTGGCTACACCTTC. As protein: CASRKPGQSGYTF.

This clone was recorded once. The V gene is TRBV27, the J gene TRBJ2-2, with 10 bases matching TRBD1. The CDR3 spans 16 residues. The germline V gene has CDR1 MNHEY and CDR2 SMNVEV (reference sequence). V trimming: 6 bases; J trimming: 6 bases; junction bases outside the gene matches: 10. Here the CDR3 DNA reads TGTGCCAGCAGGCAACCGGGACAGGGGCGACCCGGGGAGCTGTTTTTT. This gives the protein CASRQPGQGRPGELFF.

This clone came up once. This rearrangement joins TRBV19 to TRBJ1-4; 7 bases match TRBD1. CDR1 and CDR2 (germline): LNHDA, SQIVND (reference sequence). V shed 4 bases and J 7 bases; nucleotides not matched to a gene: 6. The CDR3 runs 14 residues. CDR3 sequence: CASSKTGIGEKLFF. CDR3 nucleotide sequence: TGTGCCAGTAGTAAGACAGGGATAGGTGAAAAACTGTTTTTT. Using reference TRBV19 and TRBJ1-4 for the parts outside the CDR3, the full variable domain is DGGITQSPKYLFRKEGQNVTLSCEQNLNHDAMYWYRQDPGQGLRLIYYSQIVNDFQKGDIAEGYSVSREKKESFPLTVTSAQKNPTAFYLCASSKTGIGEKLFFGSGTQLSVL.

The V gene is TRBV29-1, the J gene TRBJ2-7, with 9 positions matching TRBD2. The CDR3 is made up of 14 amino acids. Germline lookup yields CDR1 SQVTM and CDR2 ANQGSEA. Trimming cost V 4 bases and J 0 bases; bases outside gene matches: 4. The CDR3 sequence: CSVGQGLASYEQYF. The CDR3 coding sequence is TGCAGCGTTGGGCAGGGACTAGCCTCCTACGAGCAGTACTTC.

The chain uses TRBV5-4 and TRBJ2-1; 11 bases fit TRBD2. From germline, CDR1 is SGHNT and CDR2 YYREEE (reference sequence). J lost 3 bases, V lost 2 bases, and 1 base had no gene match. This CDR3 has 15 residues. The chain's CDR3 is CASSFGTSGYNEQFF. The CDR3 bases are TGTGCCAGCAGCTTCGGGACTAGCGGCTACAATGAGCAGTTCTTC.

The V call is TRBV4-1, the J call TRBJ2-5, with 11 nucleotides matching TRBD2. Germline V gives CDR1 MGHRA, CDR2 YSYEKL. The CDR3 runs to 19 residues. With V trimmed by 2 bases and J by 4 bases, 15 bases remained unmatched. The CDR3 region has the DNA TGCGCCAGCAGCCAACAGCTGACTAGCGGGACCCGGAGTGGAGAGACCCAGTACTTC. This codes for CASSQQLTSGTRSGETQYF.

The CDR3 coding sequence is TGTGCCAGCAGCCGCCGGACACCAGACCATAGCAATCAGCCCCAGCATTTT. This codes for CASSRRTPDHSNQPQHF. V gene TRBV7-6 combines with J gene TRBJ1-5; possibly TRBD1 for D (5 bases). This CDR3 contains 17 residues. Germline CDR1 is SGHVS and CDR2 is FNYEAQ. Trimming removed 5 bases at V and 0 bases at J, with 17 bases between. Full variable domain (rest looked up from reference TRBV7-6 and TRBJ1-5): GAGVSQSPRYKVTKRGQDVALRCDPISGHVSLYWYRQALGQGPEFLTYFNYEAQQDKSGLPNDRFSAERPEGSISTLTIQRTEQRDSAMYRCASSRRTPDHSNQPQHFGDGTRLSIL.

The sample holds one count of this clone. In DNA form, the CDR3 reads TGTGCCAGCAGTCCTTACCGGGGGGCGCAGGCCTATGGCTACACCTTC. This encodes CASSPYRGAQAYGYTF. The chain links TRBV28 to TRBJ1-2; TRBD1 is a possible D gene (6 bases). V lost 5 bases, J lost 4 bases, and 20 bases lay in between. The CDR3 contains 16 residues. Germline V lookup: CDR1 MDHEN, CDR2 SYDVKM.

V usage is TRBV7-2 and J usage is TRBJ1-3, with a tentative D call TRBD1 (5 bases). V was cut by 5 bases and J by 2 bases, with 13 bases left in between. Germline V gene sequence: CDR1 SGHTA, CDR2 FQGNSA. The CDR3 covers 15 residues. The CDR3 here is CASSVTRGTGNTIYF. The CDR3, as DNA: TGTGCCAGCAGCGTCACGCGGGGGACTGGAAACACCATATATTTT.

The chain couples TRBV7-9 to TRBJ1-2; 9 nucleotides line up with TRBD1. The CDR3 length is 15 residues. V was clipped by 4 bases and J by 4 bases; unmatched bases: 7. Germline assignment: CDR1 SEHNR and CDR2 FQNEAQ (reference sequence). CDR3 region: CASSSGQGFSYGYTF. The CDR3 DNA sequence: TGTGCCAGCAGCTCGGGACAGGGATTCTCCTATGGCTACACCTTC.

This chain joins TRBV6-2 or TRBV6-3 and TRBJ2-1, with D uncertain. Trimming removed 5 bases from V and 4 bases from J, with 9 bases in between. The CDR3 is 13 residues long. CDR1 is MNHEY, CDR2 SVGEGT, per germline. The CDR3: CASSIFGYNEQFF. CDR3 nucleotides: TGTGCCAGCAGTATCTTCGGTTACAATGAGCAGTTCTTC.